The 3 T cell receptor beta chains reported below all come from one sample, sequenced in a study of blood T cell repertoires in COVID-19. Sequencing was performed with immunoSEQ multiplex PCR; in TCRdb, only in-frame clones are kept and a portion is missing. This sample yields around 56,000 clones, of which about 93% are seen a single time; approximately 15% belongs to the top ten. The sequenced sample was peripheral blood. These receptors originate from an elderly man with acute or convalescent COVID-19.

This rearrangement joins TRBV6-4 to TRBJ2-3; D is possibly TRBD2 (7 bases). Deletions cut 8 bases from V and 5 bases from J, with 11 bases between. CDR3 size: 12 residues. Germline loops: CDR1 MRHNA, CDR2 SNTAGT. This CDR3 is CASRGAGDTQYF. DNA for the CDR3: TGTGCCAGCCGGGGGGCGGGAGATACGCAGTATTTT.

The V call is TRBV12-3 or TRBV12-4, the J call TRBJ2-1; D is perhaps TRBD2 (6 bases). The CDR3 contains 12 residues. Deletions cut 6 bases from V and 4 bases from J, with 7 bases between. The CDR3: CASRGGYNEQFF. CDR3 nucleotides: TGTGCCAGCAGGGGGGGTTACAATGAGCAGTTCTTC.

The CDR3 reads CASSPRRRTNTGELFF. CDR3 bases: TGTGCCAGCAGCCCTCGGAGGCGAACGAACACCGGGGAGCTGTTTTTT. The chain has TRBV3-1 (or the pseudogene TRBV3-2) and TRBJ2-2; possible D gene TRBD2, 5 bases. This CDR3 has 16 residues. In germline, CDR1 is LGHDT, CDR2 YNNKEL (reference sequence). The V end was cut by 4 bases, the J end by 0 bases, with 12 bases between.